This T cell receptor (beta chain) is drawn from a study of cytomegalovirus exposure and HLA in healthy donors. PCR was performed using 60 Vbeta and 13 Jbeta primers. Sequenced by immunoSEQ multiplex PCR; TCRdb stores in-frame clones only, minus some. The table has about 160,000 clones, 70% to 80% seen once; the top ten hold around 1.3%. There are 14 residues in the CDR3. The junction had 5 bases not matched to a gene; V was cut back by 10 bases and J by 0 bases. Germline V gene sequence: CDR1 LNHDA, CDR2 SQIVND (reference sequence). The sample consisted of PBMCs. The V and J genes are TRBV19 and TRBJ2-1; 8 bases match TRBD1. The sequence was obtained from a woman aged 45-59 years in good health and CMV-seronegative. Here the CDR3 reads CATWTGSSYNEQFF. The CDR3 coding sequence is TGTGCCACTTGGACAGGGTCCTCCTACAATGAGCAGTTCTTC.